The 6 T cell receptor beta chains below come from one sample, sequenced in a study of blood T cell repertoires in COVID-19 (dated by TCRdb to about 2020). The library was generated by the immunoSEQ multiplex PCR assay. TCRdb re-hosts the immuneACCESS table, in-frame sequences only. Its copies lack some clones; in the studies checked, an unresolved V gene accounts for under half of them, and the cause for the rest is not known. The sample includes about 42,000 clones, with about three quarters observed a single time. Clones ranked in the top ten supply 25% to 35% of the sample. The specimen sequenced was peripheral blood. The receptors were sampled from a woman aged 70 to 79 with acute or convalescent COVID-19.

The chain couples TRBV5-1 to TRBJ1-6; 12 positions match TRBD1. Germline lookup yields CDR1 SGHRS and CDR2 YFSETQ. This CDR3 region has 16 residues. Trimming removed 4 bases from V and 7 bases from J; junction bases left unmatched: 6. The DNA for the CDR3 is TGCGCCAGCAGCGCGGGACAGGGGGCAGGGAATTCACCCCTCCACTTT. Its translation: CASSAGQGAGNSPLHF. Together with reference TRBV5-1 and TRBJ1-6, the CDR3 gives the full variable domain: KAGVTQTPRYLIKTRGQQVTLSCSPISGHRSVSWYQQTPGQGLQFLFEYFSETQRNKGNFPGRFSGRQFSNSRSEMNVSTLELGDSALYLCASSAGQGAGNSPLHFGNGTRLTVT.

The V call is TRBV28, the J call TRBJ1-5; perhaps TRBD1 as D (6 bases). Germline CDR1 MDHEN, CDR2 SYDVKM. The CDR3 runs 15 residues. Trimming pared 5 bases from V and 7 bases from J, leaving 18 bases between. The DNA for the CDR3 is TGTGCCAGCAGTAGGGGACATCAACCCAGACAGCCCCAGCATTTT. This sequence encodes CASSRGHQPRQPQHF.

The CDR3 sequence is CASSQGAPPDTQYF. The CDR3 DNA follows: TGTGCCAGCAGCCAAGGGGCACCCCCAGATACGCAGTATTTT. The rearrangement joins TRBV3-1 (or the pseudogene TRBV3-2) to TRBJ2-3, with D hard to call. Germline lookup yields CDR1 LGHDT and CDR2 YNNKEL (reference sequence). The CDR3 covers 14 residues. V was cut by 1 base and J by 4 bases, with 9 bases left in between.

The CDR3 loop reads CASSQDGQQTNTFF. CDR3 nucleotides: TGTGCCAGCAGCCAAGACGGACAGCAGACGAATACTTTCTTT. The chain has TRBV14 and TRBJ1-1, with D perhaps TRBD1 (6 bases). CDR3 size: 14 residues. V lost 0 bases and J lost 12, with 17 bases in between. Germline loops: CDR1 SGHDN, CDR2 FVKESK.

The chain has TRBV7-2 and TRBJ2-5, with a tentative D call TRBD1 (5 bases). Germline loops: CDR1 SGHTA, CDR2 FQGNSA. V lost 5 bases and J 0 bases, leaving 10 bases between the germline ends. This CDR3 has 14 amino acids. The CDR3 DNA reads TGTGCCAGCAGCCTCAGCAGGGACCAAGAGACCCAGTACTTC. The encoded protein is CASSLSRDQETQYF.

This chain joins TRBV5-1 and TRBJ2-7; TRBD1 matches 7 bases. This CDR3 region has 18 residues. Trimming removed 0 bases from V and 0 bases from J; junction bases left unmatched: 12. The germline V gene encodes CDR1 SGHRS and CDR2 YFSETQ. CDR3 loop: CASSLASGGSSLSYEQYF. The CDR3, as DNA: TGCGCCAGCAGCTTGGCGTCAGGGGGTTCTTCCCTCTCCTACGAGCAGTACTTC.